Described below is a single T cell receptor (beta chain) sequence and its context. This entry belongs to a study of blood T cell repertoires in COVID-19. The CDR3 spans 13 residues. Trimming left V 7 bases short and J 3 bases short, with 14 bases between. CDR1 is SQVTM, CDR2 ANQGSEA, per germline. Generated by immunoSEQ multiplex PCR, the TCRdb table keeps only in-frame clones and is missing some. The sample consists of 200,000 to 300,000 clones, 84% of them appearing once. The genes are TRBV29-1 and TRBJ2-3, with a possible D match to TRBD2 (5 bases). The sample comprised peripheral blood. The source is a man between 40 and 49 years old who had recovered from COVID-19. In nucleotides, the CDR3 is TGCAGCGCCGATGGGGAGAGTACAGATACGCAGTATTTT. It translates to CSADGESTDTQYF.